Below are 13 T cell receptor beta chains sequenced from a single sample in a study of cytomegalovirus exposure and HLA in healthy donors. 13 Jbeta primers and 60 Vbeta primers were used for the PCR. Clones were read by immunoSEQ multiplex PCR, and TCRdb kept only the in-frame ones, dropping some. The sample shows roughly 80,000 clones, about 60% of them seen only once. Sequenced: PBMCs. The receptors derive from a man between 25 and 39 years old in good health and CMV-seropositive.

V gene TRBV19 combines with J gene TRBJ1-5; D not certain. Germline lookup yields CDR1 LNHDA and CDR2 SQIVND (reference sequence). V shed 0 bases and J shed 6 bases, with 6 bases lying between them. There are 13 residues in the CDR3. The CDR3 DNA follows: TGTGCCAGTAGTATAGATCGGGGTCAGCCCCAGCATTTT. Residues: CASSIDRGQPQHF.

The rearrangement links TRBV18 to TRBJ1-1; D call uncertain. The CDR3 is 15 amino acids. V lost 1 base and J 4 bases, leaving 13 bases between the germline ends. CDR1 is KGHSH and CDR2 is LQKENI in the germline V gene. The chain's CDR3 is CASSPLGQTFTEAFF. The CDR3 DNA reads TGTGCCAGCTCACCACTTGGGCAAACCTTCACTGAAGCTTTCTTT.

V usage is TRBV7-5 and J usage is TRBJ2-1; the D call TRBD2 from the table was never checked on the DNA. TRBV7-5 is deemed a pseudogene. The CDR3 totals 14 residues. The CDR3 DNA is TGTGCCAGAAGCTTACGGGGGGGGAGGGATGAGCAGTTCTTC. It specifies CARSLRGGRDEQFF.

Regarding this clone: A read error may account for a junction end that differs from germline. V and J are TRBV7-8 and TRBJ1-5; D gene unclear. The CDR3 runs to 15 residues. Germline CDR1 is SGHVS and CDR2 is FQNEAQ. For the CDR3, the DNA is TGTGCCAGCAGCCTAGCCGTTAATAGCAATCAGCCCCAGCATTTT. Its translation is CASSLAVNSNQPQHF.

The rearrangement links TRBV28 to TRBJ2-7; D not certain. V shed 6 bases and J shed 5 bases, with 8 bases lying between them. Per the germline V gene, CDR1 is MDHEN and CDR2 is SYDVKM. The CDR3 has 11 amino acids. CDR3 nucleotides: TGTGCCAGCAGACGCTACGACGAGCAGTACTTC. Its protein product is CASRRYDEQYF.

The chain uses TRBV15 and TRBJ1-2, with D hard to call. V was trimmed by 0 bases and J by 1 base, leaving 12 bases between them. Looked up from germline, CDR1 is LNHNV and CDR2 is YYDKDF (reference sequence). The CDR3 loop spans 16 amino acids. The CDR3 DNA sequence: TGTGCCACCAGCAGAGATGCGGAAGAGGGTAACTATGGCTACACCTTC. This codes for CATSRDAEEGNYGYTF.

The chain links TRBV9 to TRBJ2-5; 9 bases map to TRBD1. The CDR3 has 16 residues. The V gene's germline CDR1 is SGDLS and CDR2 YYNGEE. V was clipped by 3 bases and J by 1 base; unmatched bases: 7. CDR3: CASSATGGGVQETQYF. CDR3 DNA sequence: TGTGCCAGCAGCGCTACAGGGGGCGGGGTCCAAGAGACCCAGTACTTC.

V gene TRBV29-1 combines with J gene TRBJ2-5; TRBD1 might be the D (6 bases). The DNA end is more similar to TRBJ2-7, so the J call may be wrong. Germline assignment: CDR1 SQVTM and CDR2 ANQGSEA. This CDR3 comprises 14 residues. The CDR3 DNA sequence: TGCAGCGCCACAGGGATTACGGAGGCGGGCGAGCAGTACTTC. This translates into CSATGITEAGEQYF.

The chain recombines TRBV5-1 with TRBJ2-5; maybe TRBD2 (6 bases). Germline V gene data show CDR1 as SGHRS and CDR2 as YFSETQ. CDR3 length: 14 amino acids. V dropped 4 bases and J dropped 5 bases, with 15 bases sitting between them. This CDR3 reads CASSAGLDGETQYF. CDR3 DNA: TGCGCCAGCAGCGCGGGGCTCGATGGGGAGACCCAGTACTTC. Full variable domain (remainder filled in from reference TRBV5-1 and TRBJ2-5): KAGVTQTPRYLIKTRGQQVTLSCSPISGHRSVSWYQQTPGQGLQFLFEYFSETQRNKGNFPGRFSGRQFSNSRSEMNVSTLELGDSALYLCASSAGLDGETQYFGPGTRLLVL.

The chain recombines TRBV27 with TRBJ2-5; 7 positions match TRBD1. With the DNA end fitting TRBJ2-7 better, the J assignment may be wrong. Per germline, CDR1 MNHEY and CDR2 SMNVEV (reference sequence). CDR3 length equals 15 residues. CDR3: CASRVTRQGPYEQYF. The CDR3 bases are TGTGCCAGCAGGGTTACGCGACAGGGACCGTACGAGCAGTACTTC.

The chain is built from TRBV5-1 and TRBJ1-5; 7 bases fit TRBD1. CDR1 and CDR2 (germline): SGHRS, YFSETQ. Trimming took 3 bases from V and 9 from J; bases not matched to a gene: 6. CDR3 size: 13 residues. The chain's CDR3 is CASSWEQGLPQHF. The DNA for the CDR3 is TGCGCCAGCAGCTGGGAACAGGGGTTGCCCCAGCATTTT.

The chain links TRBV19 to TRBJ2-5; D not certain. The DNA matches TRBJ2-7 better at its end, which makes the J call doubtful. Germline-derived CDR1 and CDR2 are LNHDA and SQIVND (reference sequence). The CDR3 runs to 13 residues. This chain's CDR3 is CASSPYLSYEQYF. CDR3 bases: TGTGCCAGTAGCCCTTACTTAAGCTACGAGCAGTACTTC.

This clone was seen a single time. The chain is built from TRBV5-1 and TRBJ2-5, with no clear D. Trimming shortened V by 6 bases and J by 5 bases, and 14 bases separated the two germline ends. This CDR3 region has 13 residues. Germline V gives CDR1 SGHRS, CDR2 YFSETQ. CDR3 sequence: CASTRGFSETQYF. In nucleotides, the CDR3 is TGCGCCAGCACCAGAGGTTTCAGTGAGACCCAGTACTTC.